This record concerns one T cell receptor (beta chain) sequence. Antigen: not known. This sample was taken from a study of OX40 agonist ivuxolimab in advanced cancers. Study-level results: Certain nonresponders additionally had low normalized T-cell clonal expansion.

Method: immunoSEQ multiplex PCR; TCRdb's copy keeps in-frame clones and lacks some. This table has roughly 86,000 clones, 85% to 95% appearing once. V was shortened by 2 bases and J by 5 bases, with 13 bases between the two germline ends. This CDR3 is built from 15 residues. Looked up from germline, CDR1 is SEHNR and CDR2 is FQNEAQ (reference sequence). The rearrangement uses TRBV7-9 and TRBJ2-1, with D tentatively TRBD2 (5 bases). The sample was CD4+ or CD8+ T cells sorted from blood, taken in a trial of the OX40 agonist ivuxolimab. The receptor was derived from an adult with an advanced solid tumor such as melanoma, head and neck, liver or kidney cancer. CDR3 bases: TGTGCCAGCAGCTTAAGGGTCGGGGTTAACAATGAGCAGTTCTTC. Protein product: CASSLRVGVNNEQFF. The full variable domain, with the rest looked up from reference TRBV7-9 and TRBJ2-1, is DTGVSQNPRHKITKRGQNVTFRCDPISEHNRLYWYRQTLGQGPEFLTYFQNEAQLEKSRLLSDRFSAERPKGSFSTLEIQRTEQGDSAMYLCASSLRVGVNNEQFFGPGTRLTVL.